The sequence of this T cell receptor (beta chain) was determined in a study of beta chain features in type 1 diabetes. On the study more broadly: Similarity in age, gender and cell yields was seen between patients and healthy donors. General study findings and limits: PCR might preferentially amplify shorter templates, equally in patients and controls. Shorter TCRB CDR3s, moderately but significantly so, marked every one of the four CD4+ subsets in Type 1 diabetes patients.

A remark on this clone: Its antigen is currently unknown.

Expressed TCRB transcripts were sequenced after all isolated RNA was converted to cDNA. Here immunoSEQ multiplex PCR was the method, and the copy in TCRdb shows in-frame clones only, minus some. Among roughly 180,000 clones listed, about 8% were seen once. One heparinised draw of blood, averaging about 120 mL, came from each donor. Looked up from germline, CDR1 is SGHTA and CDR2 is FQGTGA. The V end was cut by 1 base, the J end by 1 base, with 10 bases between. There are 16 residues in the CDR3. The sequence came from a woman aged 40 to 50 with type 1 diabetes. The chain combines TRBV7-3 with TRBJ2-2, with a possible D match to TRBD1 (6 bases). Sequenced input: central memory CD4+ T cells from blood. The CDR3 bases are TGTGCCAGCAGCTTAAGACAGGCTCTGAACACCGGGGAGCTGTTTTTT. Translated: CASSLRQALNTGELFF.